What follows describes a single T cell receptor beta chain. The antigen is undetermined. The sample belongs to a study of somatic mutations in cytotoxic T cells in rheumatoid arthritis. Study context: At nearly 100% purity, some V beta antibody-stained T-cell populations were flow-sorted, and these included V beta1+ cells that were sequenced for TCRB.

The CDR3 contains 15 residues. Under the authors' procedure: Published virus-specific TCRB sequences found rare matches among patient CD8+ clones larger than 1%. Generated by immunoSEQ multiplex PCR, the TCRdb table keeps only in-frame clones and is missing some. V and J calls and clone size follow that table, whereas D and trimming were derived from the DNA. The sample consists of roughly 3,900 clones, approximately 93% of them appearing once. Study-wide points: A rise in CD8+ clonality with age was seen in rheumatoid arthritis patients but not in healthy controls. No multiple-comparison adjustment was applied to the slight TRBV07 underrepresentation in rheumatoid arthritis patients.

Sequenced input: CD8+ T cells sorted from blood. This TCR came from a woman aged 55-69 years with rheumatoid arthritis. The rearrangement uses TRBV12-2 and TRBJ1-5; the tabulated D call, TRBD1, remains unverified against the DNA. TRBV12-2 is designated a pseudogene. This CDR3 reads CASRLADRKNQPQHF. The CDR3 DNA sequence: TGTGCAAGTCGCTTAGCCGACAGGAAAAATCAGCCCCAGCATTTT.